This is a list of T cell receptor beta chains from one sample in a study of CXCR3-negative and CXCR3-positive naive CD8 T cells. With the 5' RACE reads reprocessed, TCRdb shows one record per CDR3 protein and no DNA. The sample yields some 56,000 distinct CDR3 sequences, of which the top ten take up roughly 19%. The specimen sequenced was memory CD8+ T cells from blood. The receptors here all came from a human donor in good health. Some clones in this sample may be carry-over from other donors' samples. Both conserved end residues are part of each CDR3.

v_call: TRBV20-1; j_call: TRBJ1-2; cdr3_aa: CSARDRPTVDGYTF
v_call: TRBV18; j_call: TRBJ1-2; cdr3_aa: CASSPSSSKIYTF
v_call: TRBV7-9; j_call: TRBJ2-5; cdr3_aa: CASSFVPGAEETQYF
v_call: TRBV20-1; j_call: TRBJ2-7; cdr3_aa: CSARTLPPGQGNPYEQYF
v_call: TRBV6-5; j_call: TRBJ1-2; cdr3_aa: CASSYSSRLMQAPENYGYTF
v_call: TRBV13; j_call: TRBJ2-7; cdr3_aa: CASSLERTTEQYF
v_call: TRBV29-1; j_call: TRBJ2-1; cdr3_aa: CSVVGLAAYNEQFF
v_call: TRBV28; j_call: TRBJ2-1; cdr3_aa: CASSFLRGEQFF
v_call: TRBV11-2; j_call: TRBJ2-7; cdr3_aa: CASSLEPGQGKAEQYF
v_call: TRBV12-3/TRBV12-4; j_call: TRBJ2-1; cdr3_aa: CASSNPGHEQFF
v_call: TRBV13; j_call: TRBJ2-1; cdr3_aa: CASSAYRVSYNEQFF
v_call: TRBV7-9; j_call: TRBJ2-1; cdr3_aa: CASSHGHSSYNEQFF
v_call: TRBV7-6; j_call: TRBJ2-7; cdr3_aa: CASSLSGGGIYEQYF
v_call: TRBV2; j_call: TRBJ2-5; cdr3_aa: CATFVGLSETQYF
v_call: TRBV28; j_call: TRBJ2-3; cdr3_aa: CASSFPGGASGNVDTQYF
v_call: TRBV28; j_call: TRBJ2-3; cdr3_aa: CASSFASPPVDTQYF
v_call: TRBV29-1; j_call: TRBJ2-7; cdr3_aa: CSVPIRNEQYF
v_call: TRBV6-1; j_call: TRBJ2-7; cdr3_aa: CASSEMRGGPYVYEQYF
v_call: TRBV12-3/TRBV12-4; j_call: TRBJ1-1; cdr3_aa: CASSLVSTEAFF
v_call: TRBV7-9; j_call: TRBJ1-1; cdr3_aa: CAGVAITEAFF
v_call: TRBV6-2/TRBV6-3; j_call: TRBJ2-3; cdr3_aa: CASSGSGGASDTQYF
v_call: TRBV5-1; j_call: TRBJ1-5; cdr3_aa: CASRIQDRRSNQPQHF
v_call: TRBV20-1; j_call: TRBJ2-1; cdr3_aa: CSAQSEVGGSYNEQFF
v_call: TRBV2; j_call: TRBJ2-7; cdr3_aa: CASSEVGTGGMEQYF
v_call: TRBV20-1; j_call: TRBJ2-5; cdr3_aa: CSARTGTSVRETQYF
v_call: TRBV23-1; j_call: TRBJ2-2; cdr3_aa: CASSQFGDTGELFF
v_call: TRBV5-4; j_call: TRBJ2-7; cdr3_aa: CASSLDAGGGHEQYF
v_call: TRBV7-6; j_call: TRBJ2-1; cdr3_aa: CASSLAGQGAGEQFF
v_call: TRBV7-9; j_call: TRBJ2-7; cdr3_aa: CASSAPSGQTSSYEQYF
v_call: TRBV6-6; j_call: TRBJ2-5; cdr3_aa: CASTLAGVQETQYF
v_call: TRBV27; j_call: TRBJ2-6; cdr3_aa: CASSSGNVLTF
v_call: TRBV7-9; j_call: TRBJ2-5; cdr3_aa: CASSNGETQYF
v_call: TRBV11-1; j_call: TRBJ2-7; cdr3_aa: CASSLVQVYEQYF
v_call: TRBV20-1; j_call: TRBJ2-3; cdr3_aa: CSASSPLLDTQYF
v_call: TRBV6-1; j_call: TRBJ1-5; cdr3_aa: CASSEGPENQPQHF
v_call: TRBV29-1; j_call: TRBJ2-5; cdr3_aa: CSVEDAGFLETQYF
v_call: TRBV29-1; j_call: TRBJ2-2; cdr3_aa: CSVEDSQEGVTGELFF
v_call: TRBV20-1; j_call: TRBJ2-7; cdr3_aa: CSARWGSYEQYF
v_call: TRBV29-1; j_call: TRBJ2-2; cdr3_aa: CSVEGAWGRYTGELFF
v_call: TRBV29-1; j_call: TRBJ2-7; cdr3_aa: CSVEGGTGKYYEQYF
v_call: TRBV7-2; j_call: TRBJ1-4; cdr3_aa: CASSLRQGASNEKLFF
v_call: TRBV4-1; j_call: TRBJ2-5; cdr3_aa: CASSQQTSGRPEETQYF
v_call: TRBV20-1; j_call: TRBJ1-2; cdr3_aa: CSAREPGGYYGYTF